What follows are 23 T cell receptor beta chains derived from one specimen sequenced in a study of monozygotic twins with inflammatory bowel disease. TCRdb re-called the 5' RACE reads; one entry per CDR3 protein, DNA not given. This sample contains some 150,000 distinct CDR3 sequences. The sequencing input was blood. Receptors originate from a human donor with ulcerative colitis or Crohn's disease, or a healthy co-twin of an affected twin (not recorded which).

The chain has TRBV18 and TRBJ1-2; TCRdb picks TRBD1, but there is no DNA to check that call. CDR3 size: 14 residues. Per germline, CDR1 KGHSH and CDR2 LQKENI. CDR3 loop: CASSPPFQGAGYTF.

This rearrangement joins TRBV5-5 to TRBJ2-3; TCRdb lists TRBD2, though no DNA is available to test this call. This CDR3 spans 15 amino acids. Germline V gene data show CDR1 as SGHKS and CDR2 as YYEKEE (reference sequence). The chain's CDR3 is CASRPSGTSTDTQYF.

This chain links TRBV6-1 with TRBJ2-7; checking the TCRdb D call of TRBD1 is not possible without DNA. Germline CDR1 reads MNHNS; CDR2 reads SASEGT. The CDR3 runs 16 residues. The CDR3: CASSPGTANLLYEQYF.

This chain links TRBV7-2 with TRBJ1-1; there is no DNA to check the TCRdb D call of TRBD1. CDR3 length: 14 amino acids. Looked up from germline, CDR1 is SGHTA and CDR2 is FQGNSA. The CDR3 sequence is CASSLGVLNTEAFF.

The chain has TRBV7-9 and TRBJ2-1. Germline-derived CDR1 and CDR2 are SEHNR and FQNEAQ (reference sequence). CDR3 length: 13 amino acids. Here the CDR3 reads CASRLVAYNEQFF.

This rearrangement joins TRBV20-1 to TRBJ2-7; the D gene TCRdb calls, TRBD1, cannot be checked with no DNA. The CDR3 is 13 residues long. Germline CDR1 reads DFQATT; CDR2 reads SNEGSKA (reference sequence). This chain's CDR3 is CSANRASSYEQYF.

This chain links TRBV12-3 or TRBV12-4 with TRBJ1-2. The CDR3 length is 12 residues. This CDR3 reads CASSLRQRGYTF.

This rearrangement joins TRBV30 to TRBJ2-7; without DNA, the TCRdb call of TRBD1 cannot be checked. The germline V gene has CDR1 GTSNPN and CDR2 SVGIG (reference sequence). CDR3 length equals 16 residues. CDR3 loop: CAWSPATFLLTYEQYF.

This chain links TRBV7-2 with TRBJ1-4; TCRdb's D gene call, TRBD1, goes unchecked for lack of DNA. CDR1 is SGHTA, CDR2 FQGNSA, per germline. The CDR3 runs to 15 residues. The CDR3 sequence is CASSSRQGLGEKLFF.

The chain links TRBV7-3 to TRBJ2-1. The CDR3 is 15 amino acids. Germline CDR1 is SGHTA and CDR2 is FQGTGA. The CDR3 sequence: CASSSKIATRNEQFF.

The chain uses TRBV20-1 and TRBJ1-2. This CDR3 contains 14 residues. Looked up from germline, CDR1 is DFQATT and CDR2 is SNEGSKA (reference sequence). This CDR3 reads CSARRPGLRSGYTF.

The chain links TRBV12-3 or TRBV12-4 to TRBJ1-2; TCRdb lists TRBD1, though no DNA is available to test this call. The CDR3 has 14 amino acids. The CDR3 region is CASSLEGRTYGYTF.

The rearrangement joins TRBV30 to TRBJ2-4. The CDR3 runs 13 residues. In germline, CDR1 is GTSNPN, CDR2 SVGIG (reference sequence). This CDR3 is CAWSPLGKNIQYF.

This chain joins TRBV28 and TRBJ1-5. The CDR3 has 16 amino acids. Per the germline V gene, CDR1 is MDHEN and CDR2 is SYDVKM. The CDR3 loop is CASSLSFVGGNQPQHF.

The rearrangement joins TRBV7-2 to TRBJ2-7; TCRdb's D call, TRBD1, is unchecked because there is no DNA. Germline V gives CDR1 SGHTA, CDR2 FQGNSA. The CDR3 consists of 15 residues. This CDR3 reads CASSYAPGQSYEQYF.

The chain combines TRBV14 with TRBJ2-3; the TRBD2 assignment by TCRdb is unverifiable without DNA. This CDR3 has 15 residues. Germline CDR1 reads SGHDN; CDR2 reads FVKESK. The chain's CDR3 is CASSPERGAADTQYF. The entire variable domain, with the rest obtained from reference TRBV14 and TRBJ2-3, is as follows: EAGVTQFPSHSVIEKGQTVTLRCDPISGHDNLYWYRRVMGKEIKFLLHFVKESKQDESGMPNNRFLAERTGGTYSTLKVQPAELEDSGVYFCASSPERGAADTQYFGPGTRLTVL.

V is TRBV19 and J is TRBJ1-5; TCRdb's D gene call, TRBD1, goes unchecked for lack of DNA. CDR3 length equals 13 residues. CDR1 is LNHDA, CDR2 SQIVND, per germline (reference sequence). The CDR3 sequence is CASSISGYQPQHF. Looking up the rest from reference TRBV19 and TRBJ1-5 gives the full variable domain: DGGITQSPKYLFRKEGQNVTLSCEQNLNHDAMYWYRQDPGQGLRLIYYSQIVNDFQKGDIAEGYSVSREKKESFPLTVTSAQKNPTAFYLCASSISGYQPQHFGDGTRLSIL.

J is TRBJ2-1 and V is TRBV20-1; absent DNA, TCRdb's TRBD1 call cannot be checked. Germline lookup yields CDR1 DFQATT and CDR2 SNEGSKA (reference sequence). This CDR3 spans 14 amino acids. CDR3 sequence reads: CSAPGTPPYNEQFF.

The chain has TRBV5-1 and TRBJ2-4; TCRdb selects TRBD2, and the lack of DNA leaves this call unchecked. CDR1 and CDR2 (germline): SGHRS, YFSETQ. CDR3 size: 16 residues. The CDR3: CASSPGSGRAKNIQYF.

V gene TRBV3-1 combines with J gene TRBJ2-1; the TCRdb call, TRBD2, lacks DNA for checking. This CDR3 region has 15 residues. Looked up from germline, CDR1 is LGHDT and CDR2 is YNNKEL (reference sequence). The CDR3 protein is CASSHRTSFYNEQFF.

The chain recombines TRBV7-2 with TRBJ2-3; TCRdb indicates TRBD2, and absent DNA this call remains unverified. Germline-derived CDR1 and CDR2 are SGHTA and FQGNSA. The CDR3 runs to 14 residues. CDR3: CASSSAGSPDTQYF.

CDR3 sequence: CATSREDSYEQYF. This chain joins TRBV15 and TRBJ2-7; TCRdb outputs TRBD1, but without DNA this stays unchecked. This CDR3 region has 13 residues. Germline V gene data show CDR1 as LNHNV and CDR2 as YYDKDF (reference sequence).

The chain carries TRBV7-9 and TRBJ1-6; TCRdb's D gene call, TRBD1, goes unchecked for lack of DNA. Germline V gene sequence: CDR1 SEHNR, CDR2 FQNEAQ (reference sequence). The CDR3 contains 14 residues. This CDR3 is CASSFTGFNSPLHF.